The T cell receptor beta chain described here comes from a study of blood T cell repertoires in COVID-19. The protocol was immunoSEQ multiplex PCR, while the TCRdb copy is restricted to in-frame clones and leaves out a portion. This table has 110,000 or so clones, approximately 85% appearing once. This CDR3 has 12 amino acids. The ends were cut back, 4 bases at V and 9 bases at J, with 13 bases in the middle. The germline V gene has CDR1 SGHDT and CDR2 YYEEEE. The TCR originated in a woman aged 55-70 years with COVID-19, enrolled during active disease. The sequenced sample was peripheral blood. The V gene is TRBV5-6, the J gene TRBJ1-2; no firm D call. CDR3 in DNA: TGTGCCAGCAGCAAGGACCCCGGGAGCTACACCTTC. Translation gives CASSKDPGSYTF.